Listed below are T cell receptor beta chains from one sample, sequenced in a study of blood T cell repertoires in COVID-19. Profiling relied on immunoSEQ multiplex PCR, and the TCRdb table lists in-frame clones only, not all of them. This sample has around 160,000 clones, with 85% to 95% found just once. Sequenced: peripheral blood. The receptors were gathered from a woman aged 55-69 years with COVID-19, enrolled during active disease. The conserved cysteine and the conserved F or W are not part of the CDR3 here. A D gene is named only where the DNA matches it firmly.

V gene	CDR3 length	D gene	J gene	CDR3 protein
TRBV3-1/TRBV3-2	12	NA	TRBJ1-1	ASSPLLMNTEAF
TRBV5-1	14	TRBD1	TRBJ1-1	ASSPRTGGMYTEAF
TRBV7-9	14	TRBD1	TRBJ1-1	ASSSQGVRGNTEAF
TRBV12-3/TRBV12-4	11	TRBD1	TRBJ1-1	ASSLQGATEAF
TRBV6-2/TRBV6-3	16	NA	TRBJ1-6	ASSYHADSSRINSPLH
TRBV3-1/TRBV3-2	13	TRBD1	TRBJ1-4	ASSQLRQGAEKLF
TRBV6-5	14	TRBD1	TRBJ1-2	ASSYFSGTGGAGYT
TRBV19	13	NA	TRBJ1-2	ASSGRLQGHYGYT
TRBV6-5	10	NA	TRBJ1-1	ASSFGSTEAF
TRBV5-6	12	NA	TRBJ1-2	ASSLDRVAYGYT
TRBV7-2	13	NA	TRBJ1-1	ASSLGPGGNTEAF
TRBV19	12	TRBD1	TRBJ1-2	ASSLQQGAGGYT
TRBV9	13	NA	TRBJ1-1	ASSVGQGSNTEAF
TRBV6-2/TRBV6-3	15	NA	TRBJ1-2	ASSYSPDSSNPYGYT
TRBV6-2/TRBV6-3	16	TRBD2	TRBJ2-3	ASSYFSGGGGYGDTQY
TRBV2	11	NA	TRBJ1-2	ASRTETNYGYT
TRBV6-5	12	TRBD1	TRBJ1-1	ASSYDRDPTEAF
TRBV19	9	NA	TRBJ1-2	ASSIVDGYT
TRBV7-6	14	NA	TRBJ2-2	ASSLARTANTGELF
TRBV5-1	12	NA	TRBJ2-2	ASSSTVNTGELF
TRBV7-8	11	NA	TRBJ2-3	ASSLSGTDTQY
TRBV20-1	11	TRBD1	TRBJ1-1	SASRTGNTEAF
TRBV3-1/TRBV3-2	13	NA	TRBJ1-6	ASSQGGRGLVPLH
TRBV9	11	NA	TRBJ1-1	ASSVGVRTEAF
TRBV2	12	TRBD1	TRBJ1-5	ANDREATGQPQH
TRBV19	13	TRBD1	TRBJ1-5	ASSIEGTGVRPQH
TRBV5-1	12	NA	TRBJ2-3	ASSTGGGTDTQY
TRBV27	13	NA	TRBJ2-2	ASSLRQTRTGELF
TRBV7-8	15	TRBD1	TRBJ2-4	ASSLGTGLLAKNIQY
TRBV18	14	NA	TRBJ1-1	ASSPSLSGGGTEAF
TRBV19	12	NA	TRBJ1-2	ASRQEPNNYGYT
TRBV7-2	14	TRBD2	TRBJ2-3	ASRRPGLAGGYTQY
TRBV18	18	TRBD1	TRBJ2-6	ASSLGPWTGVDSGANVLT
TRBV5-1	16	NA	TRBJ2-5	ASSLGAGATPYLETQY
TRBV7-2	10	NA	TRBJ1-2	ASSSDTYGYT
TRBV29-1	12	NA	TRBJ1-1	SVENRGVITEAF
TRBV3-1/TRBV3-2	13	NA	TRBJ1-5	ASSQATGRGQPQH
TRBV2	13	NA	TRBJ1-2	ASRAHGGGPAGYT
TRBV7-9	12	TRBD1	TRBJ2-1	ASSPRDRVNEQF
TRBV11-3	13	NA	TRBJ1-4	ASSRRGRTNEKLF
TRBV9	14	TRBD1	TRBJ2-1	ASSGQGLGAYNEQF
TRBV11-2	13	TRBD1	TRBJ2-3	ASSSGQGGRDTQY
TRBV6-5	10	TRBD1	TRBJ2-5	ASSLTGETQY
TRBV5-1	14	TRBD1	TRBJ2-3	ASSLLGQGATDTQY
TRBV12-3/TRBV12-4	11	NA	TRBJ1-1	ASSLDKNTEAF
TRBV5-1	14	NA	TRBJ1-1	ASSPLILGPNTEAF
TRBV11-3	13	TRBD2	TRBJ2-1	ASSQGLAVYNEQF
TRBV11-2	10	NA	TRBJ1-2	ASSLEGDGYT
TRBV13	17	TRBD2	TRBJ2-1	ASSLGVSGGRASYNEQF
TRBV6-5	11	NA	TRBJ2-2	ASRRGQTGELF
TRBV14	12	TRBD1	TRBJ1-2	ASSQRGRDYGYT
TRBV11-2	13	TRBD2	TRBJ2-5	ASSLGAGPQETQY
TRBV12-2	15	NA	TRBJ1-4	ASRFYYRDRATEKLF
TRBV18	13	NA	TRBJ1-2	ASSPGAGANYGYT
TRBV12-3/TRBV12-4	11	NA	TRBJ2-5	ASSLAQGETQY